A selection of T cell receptor beta chains follows, all from one sample in a study of control samples from healthy donors and cancer patients. Clones were sequenced by immunoSEQ multiplex PCR, and TCRdb holds only the in-frame ones, with some missing. The repertoire includes fewer than 200,000 clones, around 90% of them detected once, and around 1.4% sits in the top ten. Specimen: blood. The receptors stem from a man aged 25-45 years in good health. Each CDR3 is given with its conserved first and last residue. D genes are given only for firm matches. Size values are once, few and many counts, or a class for expanded clones, and some rows have none.

.	TRBJ1-1	15	TRBV3-1/TRBV3-2	.	TGTGCCAGCAGCCAAGATGGGACACTGAACACTGAAGCTTTCTTT	CASSQDGTLNTEAFF
.	TRBJ1-3	14	TRBV19	.	TGTGCCAGTAGTAGGAGTGAAGATGGAAACACCATATATTTT	CASSRSEDGNTIYF
.	TRBJ2-7	15	TRBV5-6	.	TGTGCCAGCAGCTTGGTAAGGGAGGGGGGCTACGAGCAGTACTTC	CASSLVREGGYEQYF
.	TRBJ2-5	14	TRBV5-6	TRBD1	TGTGCCAGCAGCCGGACAGGGGTTCAAGAGACCCAGTACTTC	CASSRTGVQETQYF
.	TRBJ2-1	15	TRBV7-9	TRBD2	TGTGCCAGCAGCCCGGGACTAGCGGGTTACAATGAGCAGTTCTTC	CASSPGLAGYNEQFF
.	TRBJ1-1	14	TRBV24-1	.	TGTGCCACCAGTGACGGACGCGGGAACACTGAAGCTTTCTTT	CATSDGRGNTEAFF
.	TRBJ2-7	12	TRBV2	.	TGTGCCAGCAGTTCCCGACCCTACGAGCAGTACTTC	CASSSRPYEQYF
.	TRBJ2-2	16	TRBV18	.	TGTGCCAGCTCGCCCCAAACAGGGTCTAACACCGGGGAGCTGTTTTTT	CASSPQTGSNTGELFF
.	TRBJ2-7	15	TRBV27	TRBD1	TGTGCCAGCAGGTCTTACCGGGACAGTCCCTACGAGCAGTACTTC	CASRSYRDSPYEQYF
.	TRBJ1-3	12	TRBV11-2	.	TGTGCCAGCACCCAAGCGGGAAACACCATATATTTT	CASTQAGNTIYF
.	TRBJ1-1	13	TRBV7-9	.	TGTGCCAGCAGCCCCGGGGGGGTGGCTGAAGCTTTCTTT	CASSPGGVAEAFF
.	TRBJ2-7	15	TRBV6-5	TRBD1	TGTGCCAGCAGTTACAGTAACACAGGGGGCGGAGAGCAGTACTTC	CASSYSNTGGGEQYF
.	TRBJ2-1	12	TRBV7-6	.	TGTGCCAGCAGCTTAGGGCGGAATGAGCAGTTCTTC	CASSLGRNEQFF
.	TRBJ2-5	13	TRBV19	.	TGTGCCAGTAGTAAGGGGCGAAGAGAGACCCAGTACTTC	CASSKGRRETQYF
.	TRBJ2-7	12	TRBV6-5	.	TGTGCCACGACAGATTTCTCCTACGAGCAGTACTTC	CATTDFSYEQYF
few	TRBJ2-7	15	TRBV3-1/TRBV3-2	TRBD2	TGTGCCAGCAGCCCTCCCCGAAGCGGGAGCTACGAGCAGTACTTC	CASSPPRSGSYEQYF
once	TRBJ1-6	15	TRBV19	.	TGTGCCAGTAGGGACGCAGGCGCACCGAATTCACCCCTCCACTTT	CASRDAGAPNSPLHF
.	TRBJ2-1	15	TRBV6-6	.	TGTGCCAGCAGCCCCCTGGGCGGGACTTACAATGAGCAGTTCTTC	CASSPLGGTYNEQFF
.	TRBJ1-1	15	TRBV7-9	.	TGTGCCACATTCGGTGGGAGGGTTGGGATTACTGAAGCTTTCTTT	CATFGGRVGITEAFF
.	TRBJ2-3	15	TRBV5-1	.	TGCGCCAGCAGCTATTCGACAGTTAGCACAGATACGCAGTATTTT	CASSYSTVSTDTQYF
once	TRBJ1-2	14	TRBV6-1	TRBD1	TGTGCCAGCAGGGCGGGACAGGGTAACTATGGCTACACCTTC	CASRAGQGNYGYTF
.	TRBJ2-7	16	TRBV5-1	TRBD1	TGCGCCAGCAGCTTGGGGGGACAGGGATTTTCCTACGAGCAGTACTTC	CASSLGGQGFSYEQYF
.	TRBJ2-7	12	TRBV5-4	.	TGTGCCAGCAGCTCCGGTTCCTACGAGCAGTACTTC	CASSSGSYEQYF
once	TRBJ1-1	12	TRBV6-5	.	TGTGCCAGTCGGACGCTGAACACTGAAGCTTTCTTT	CASRTLNTEAFF
.	TRBJ2-2	13	TRBV27	.	TGTGCCAGCAGTGCGACCTACACCGGGGAGCTGTTTTTT	CASSATYTGELFF
.	TRBJ2-1	15	TRBV19	.	TGTGCCACCCGGGCCCGGCCACTCTCTTACAATGAGCAGTTCTTC	CATRARPLSYNEQFF
.	TRBJ2-7	13	TRBV27	.	TGTGCCAGCAGTTTAGACAGCACCTACGAGCAGTACTTC	CASSLDSTYEQYF
.	TRBJ2-1	15	TRBV5-1	TRBD2	TGCGCCAGCAGCGGAGGGACTACCCCCTACAATGAGCAGTTCTTC	CASSGGTTPYNEQFF